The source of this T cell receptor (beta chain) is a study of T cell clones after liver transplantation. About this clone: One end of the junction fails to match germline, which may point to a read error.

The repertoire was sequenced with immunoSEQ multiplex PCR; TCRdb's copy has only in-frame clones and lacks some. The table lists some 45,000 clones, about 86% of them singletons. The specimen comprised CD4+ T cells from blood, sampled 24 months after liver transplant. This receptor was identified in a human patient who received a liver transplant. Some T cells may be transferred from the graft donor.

The CDR3 nucleotides are TGTGCCACCGGCAGGTCGAACTACGAGCAGTACTTC. Its translation: CATGRSNYEQYF. The chain recombines TRBV15 with TRBJ2-7; D is ambiguous. The CDR3 consists of 12 residues. Germline V CDR1 and CDR2: LNHNV, YYDKDF (reference sequence).